This is a list of T cell receptor beta chains from one sample in a study of cytomegalovirus exposure and HLA in healthy donors. Method: immunoSEQ multiplex PCR; TCRdb's copy keeps in-frame clones and lacks some. Of around 62,000 clones in the sample, 85% to 90% were seen once. The source material was PBMCs. These receptors were taken from a woman under 30 in good health and CMV-seronegative. CDR3s include the opening cysteine and the closing phenylalanine or tryptophan. The order of the fields is clone size, D gene, J gene, V gene, CDR3 DNA, CDR3 protein. D genes are given only for firm matches. Some rows mark clone size as missing; the rest say once, few, many or name a class of expanded clone.

size: once; D: TRBD1; J: TRBJ1-2; V: TRBV9; DNA: TGTGCCAGCAGCGTAGCGACAGGGGTTGGCTACACCTTC; CDR3: CASSVATGVGYTF
size: .; D: TRBD1; J: TRBJ2-1; V: TRBV11-3; DNA: TGTGCCAGCAGCCGGGACAGGGAAGGGAATGAGCAGTTCTTC; CDR3: CASSRDREGNEQFF
size: .; D: TRBD2; J: TRBJ2-5; V: TRBV2; DNA: TGTGCCAGCAGTGAATGGGGCCTAGCGGGAGTTGAGACCCAGTACTTC; CDR3: CASSEWGLAGVETQYF
size: .; D: .; J: TRBJ2-7; V: TRBV2; DNA: TGTGCCGGGGGGACTTCTCCCTACGAGCAGTACTTC; CDR3: CAGGTSPYEQYF
size: .; D: TRBD1; J: TRBJ2-7; V: TRBV2; DNA: TGTGCCAGCAGAGGGACAGGGGCGTACGAGCAGTACTTC; CDR3: CASRGTGAYEQYF
size: once; D: .; J: TRBJ1-1; V: TRBV7-3; DNA: TGTGCCAGCAGCCCGAGTGCGAACACTGAAGCTTTCTTT; CDR3: CASSPSANTEAFF
size: .; D: .; J: TRBJ2-1; V: TRBV27; DNA: TGTGCCAGCAGTTTCTCCTTCATCAGCAATGAGCAGTTCTTC; CDR3: CASSFSFISNEQFF
size: few; D: TRBD1; J: TRBJ1-1; V: TRBV19; DNA: TGTGCCAGTAGTATCACAGGGGACACTGAAGCTTTCTTT; CDR3: CASSITGDTEAFF
size: .; D: .; J: TRBJ2-3; V: TRBV4-1; DNA: TGCGCCAGCAGCCCCCGAACGGACTCGCCTAACACAGATACGCAGTATTTT; CDR3: CASSPRTDSPNTDTQYF
size: .; D: TRBD2; J: TRBJ2-7; V: TRBV29-1; DNA: TGCAGCGCCGGGACTAGGGGTGGCGAGCAGTACTTC; CDR3: CSAGTRGGEQYF
size: .; D: TRBD2; J: TRBJ2-1; V: TRBV9; DNA: TGTGCCAGCAGCCTCCCCTCTCCGGGGGGGTACAATGAGCAGTTCTTC; CDR3: CASSLPSPGGYNEQFF
size: .; D: .; J: TRBJ1-1; V: TRBV2; DNA: TGTGCCAGCACTGAGGGCCCGAACACTGAAGCTTTCTTT; CDR3: CASTEGPNTEAFF
size: .; D: .; J: TRBJ2-7; V: TRBV28; DNA: TGTGCCAGCAGGGCACCCAGGGGCTCCTACGAGCAGTACTTC; CDR3: CASRAPRGSYEQYF
size: .; D: TRBD2; J: TRBJ2-5; V: TRBV9; DNA: TGTGCCAGCAGCGTAGAGGCGGGAGGGCTCCAAGAGACCCAGTACTTC; CDR3: CASSVEAGGLQETQYF
size: few; D: .; J: TRBJ2-7; V: TRBV6-6; DNA: TGTGCCAGCAGCTTATCTCTCCACGGCGAGCAGTACTTC; CDR3: CASSLSLHGEQYF
size: few; D: .; J: TRBJ1-2; V: TRBV11-1; DNA: TGTGCCAGCAGTCGGCAGGACTATGGCTACACCTTC; CDR3: CASSRQDYGYTF
size: .; D: TRBD2; J: TRBJ2-4; V: TRBV28; DNA: TGTGCCAGCAGTTCACGACTAGCGGGAGACTACATTCAGTACTTC; CDR3: CASSSRLAGDYIQYF
size: .; D: .; J: TRBJ1-5; V: TRBV5-1; DNA: TGCGCCAGCAGCCCTGTGCCAGGGGGCAATCAGCCCCAGCATTTT; CDR3: CASSPVPGGNQPQHF